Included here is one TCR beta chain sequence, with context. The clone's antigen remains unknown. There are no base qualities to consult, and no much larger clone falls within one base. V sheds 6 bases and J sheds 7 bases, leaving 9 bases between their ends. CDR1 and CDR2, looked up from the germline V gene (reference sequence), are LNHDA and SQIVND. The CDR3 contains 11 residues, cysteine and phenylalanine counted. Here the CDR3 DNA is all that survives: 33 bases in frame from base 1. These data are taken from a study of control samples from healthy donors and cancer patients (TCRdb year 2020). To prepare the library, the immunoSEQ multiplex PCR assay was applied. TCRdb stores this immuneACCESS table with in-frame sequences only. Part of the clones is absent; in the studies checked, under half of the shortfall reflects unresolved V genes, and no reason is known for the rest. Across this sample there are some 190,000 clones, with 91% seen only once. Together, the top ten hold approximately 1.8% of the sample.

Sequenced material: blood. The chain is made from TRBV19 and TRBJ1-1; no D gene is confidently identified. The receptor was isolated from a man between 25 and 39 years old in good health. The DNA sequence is TGTGCCAGTAGAGGGCCTGGTGAAGCTTTCTTT. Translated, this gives CASRGPGEAFF.